This TCR beta chain is from a study of blood T cell repertoires in COVID-19. Study-level background: Spain, Italy and the United States supplied samples that represented acute and convalescent COVID-19. Sources were T cells, B-cell-depleted T cells, or PBMCs; the material itself was cDNA or gDNA.

V was clipped by 5 bases and J by 2 bases, with 12 bases between them. Germline loops: CDR1 MDHEN, CDR2 SYDVKM. The CDR3 totals 14 residues. One Seattle source followed patients from active infection through their disease course. Clones were read by immunoSEQ multiplex PCR, and TCRdb kept only the in-frame ones, dropping some. Altogether hundreds of thousands of clones are present, around 90% being singletons, with the ten largest covering 0.8% to 1.3%. The sequenced sample consisted of peripheral blood. This clonotype originated in a woman between 40 and 50 years old with COVID-19, enrolled during active disease. The V and J genes are TRBV28 and TRBJ2-5; possible D gene TRBD1, 6 bases. CDR3 sequence reads: CASSGQWMQETQYF. CDR3 sequence (DNA): TGTGCCAGCAGTGGACAGTGGATGCAAGAGACCCAGTACTTC.